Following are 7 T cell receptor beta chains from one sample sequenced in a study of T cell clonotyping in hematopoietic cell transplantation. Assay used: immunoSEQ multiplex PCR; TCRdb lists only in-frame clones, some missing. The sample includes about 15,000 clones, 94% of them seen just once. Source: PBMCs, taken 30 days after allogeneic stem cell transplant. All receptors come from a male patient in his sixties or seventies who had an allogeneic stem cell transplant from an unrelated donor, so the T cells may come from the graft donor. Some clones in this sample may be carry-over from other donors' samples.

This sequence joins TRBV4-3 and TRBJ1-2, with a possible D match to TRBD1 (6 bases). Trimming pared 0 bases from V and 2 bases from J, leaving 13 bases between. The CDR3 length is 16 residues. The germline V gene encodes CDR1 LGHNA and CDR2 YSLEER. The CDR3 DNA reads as TGCGCCAGCAGCCAAGATTGGGGGGCCCCCAACTATGGCTACACCTTC. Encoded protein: CASSQDWGAPNYGYTF.

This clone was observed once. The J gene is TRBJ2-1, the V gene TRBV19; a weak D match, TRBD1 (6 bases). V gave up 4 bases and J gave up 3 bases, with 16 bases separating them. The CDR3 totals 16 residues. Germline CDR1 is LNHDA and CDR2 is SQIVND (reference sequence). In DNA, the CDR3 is TGTGCCAGTAGTACACAACAGGGTGATAGCTACAATGAGCAGTTCTTC. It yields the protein CASSTQQGDSYNEQFF.

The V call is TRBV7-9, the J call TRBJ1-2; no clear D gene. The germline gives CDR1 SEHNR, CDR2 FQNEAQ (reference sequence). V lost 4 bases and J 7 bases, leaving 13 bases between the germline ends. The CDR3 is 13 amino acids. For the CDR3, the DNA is TGTGCCAGCAGCTATTACAGTGACCTTGGCTACACCTTC. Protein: CASSYYSDLGYTF.

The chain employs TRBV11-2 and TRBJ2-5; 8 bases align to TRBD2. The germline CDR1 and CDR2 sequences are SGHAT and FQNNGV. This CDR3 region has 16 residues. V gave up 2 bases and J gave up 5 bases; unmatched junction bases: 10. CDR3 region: CASSLNPAGGLETQYF. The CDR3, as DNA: TGTGCCAGCAGCTTAAACCCGGCGGGGGGTTTGGAGACCCAGTACTTC.

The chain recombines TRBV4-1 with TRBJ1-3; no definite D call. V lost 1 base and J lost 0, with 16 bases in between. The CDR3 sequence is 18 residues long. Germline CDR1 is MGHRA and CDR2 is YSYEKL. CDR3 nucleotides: TGCGCCAGCAGCCAAGGTCGAACAGCCTTAACCTCTGGAAACACCATATATTTT. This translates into CASSQGRTALTSGNTIYF.

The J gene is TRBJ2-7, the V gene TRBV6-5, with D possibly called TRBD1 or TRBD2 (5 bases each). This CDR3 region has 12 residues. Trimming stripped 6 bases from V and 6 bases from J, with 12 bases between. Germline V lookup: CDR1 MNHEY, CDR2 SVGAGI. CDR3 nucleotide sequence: TGTGCCAGCAGAGGGACGCGGACCGAGCAGTACTTC. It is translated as CASRGTRTEQYF.

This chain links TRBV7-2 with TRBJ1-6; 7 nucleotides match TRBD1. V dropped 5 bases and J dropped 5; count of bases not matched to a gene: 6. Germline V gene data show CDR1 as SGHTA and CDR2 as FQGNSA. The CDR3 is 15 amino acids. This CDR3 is CASSRDRANNSPLHF. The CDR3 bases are TGTGCCAGCAGCCGAGACAGGGCTAATAATTCACCCCTCCACTTT.